This T cell receptor (beta chain) was recovered during a study of CD4 T cells in relation to SARS-CoV-2 and coronaviruses. Across the study: TCR beta CDR3s were sequenced after approximately 9-day antigen culture of PBMCs.

Overall study results and limits: Around 62% of donors had memory CD4+ clonotypes crossrecognizing SARS-CoV-2 and common cold coronavirus spike.

Before the COVID-19 pandemic, during about 2010-2018, CD4+ T cells were taken from unexposed donors. After roughly 9 days of culture, CD4+ T cells were isolated. Testing used SARS-CoV-2 S/N and four cold-coronavirus spikes on unexposed-donor CD4+ T cells, cells permitting. With 5 bases removed from V and 4 bases from J, the gap between germline ends came to 11 bases. This CDR3 has 13 residues. Germline V gives CDR1 SGHNT, CDR2 YENEEA. Note on this clone: No antigen is known for it.

Assay: immunoSEQ multiplex PCR; the TCRdb copy retains only in-frame clones and omits some. The data contain 25,000 to 30,000 clones, roughly 70% of them singletons. Specimen: CD4+ T cells from PBMCs, cultured in vitro. This chain connects TRBV11-3 to TRBJ1-1, with D possibly matching TRBD1 (5 bases). The receptor's source is a human donor in good health. CDR3 sequence: CASSRGGSTEAFF. Written as DNA, the CDR3 is TGTGCCAGCAGCCGGGGGGGAAGCACTGAAGCTTTCTTT.